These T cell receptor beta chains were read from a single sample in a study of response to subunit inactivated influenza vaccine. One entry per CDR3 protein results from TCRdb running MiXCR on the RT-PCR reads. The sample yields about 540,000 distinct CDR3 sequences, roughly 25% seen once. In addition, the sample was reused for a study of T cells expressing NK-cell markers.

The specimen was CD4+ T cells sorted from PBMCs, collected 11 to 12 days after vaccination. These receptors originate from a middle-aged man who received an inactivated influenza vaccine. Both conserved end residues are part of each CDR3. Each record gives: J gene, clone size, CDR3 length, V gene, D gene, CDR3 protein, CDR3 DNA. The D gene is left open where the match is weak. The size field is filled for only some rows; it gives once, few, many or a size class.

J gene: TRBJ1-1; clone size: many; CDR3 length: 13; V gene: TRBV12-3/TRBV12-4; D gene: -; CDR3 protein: CASSFRENTEAFF; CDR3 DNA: TGTGCCAGCAGTTTCCGGGAGAACACTGAAGCTTTCTTT
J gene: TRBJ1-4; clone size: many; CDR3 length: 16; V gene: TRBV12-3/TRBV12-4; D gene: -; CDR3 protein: CASSLYRGAVGEKLFF; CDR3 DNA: TGTGCCAGCAGTTTATATCGGGGGGCCGTCGGTGAAAAACTGTTTTTT
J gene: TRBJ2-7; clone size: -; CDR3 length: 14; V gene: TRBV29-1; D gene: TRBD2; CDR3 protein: CSVVMAGRAYEQYF; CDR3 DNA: TGCAGCGTTGTAATGGCAGGGAGGGCCTACGAGCAGTACTTC
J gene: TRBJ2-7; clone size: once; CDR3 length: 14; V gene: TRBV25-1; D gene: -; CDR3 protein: CASSESPGVNEQYF; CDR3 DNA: TGTGCCAGCAGTGAATCCCCCGGAGTAAACGAGCAGTACTTC
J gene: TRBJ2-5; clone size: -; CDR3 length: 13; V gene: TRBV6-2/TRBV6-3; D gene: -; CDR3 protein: CASMESGPETQYF; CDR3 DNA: TGTGCCAGCATGGAAAGCGGCCCGGAGACCCAGTACTTC
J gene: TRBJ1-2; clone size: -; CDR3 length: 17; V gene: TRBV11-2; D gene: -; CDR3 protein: CASSDPHGGGVDYGYTF; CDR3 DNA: TGTGCCAGCAGCGACCCGCATGGGGGGGGGGTTGACTATGGCTACACTTTC
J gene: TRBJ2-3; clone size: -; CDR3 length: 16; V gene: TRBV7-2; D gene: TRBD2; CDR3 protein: CASSLVRGGSTDTQYF; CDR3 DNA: TGTGCCAGCAGCTTAGTTCGCGGGGGGAGCACAGATACGCAGTATTTT
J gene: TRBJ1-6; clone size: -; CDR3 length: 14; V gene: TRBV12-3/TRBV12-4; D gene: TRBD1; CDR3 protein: CASSGTGGNSPLHF; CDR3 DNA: TGTGCCAGCAGTGGGACAGGGGGCAATTCACCCCTCCACTTT
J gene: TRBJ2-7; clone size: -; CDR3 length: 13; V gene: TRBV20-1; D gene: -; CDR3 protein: CSARDTLGAEQYF; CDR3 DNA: TGCAGTGCTAGAGATACCTTGGGGGCCGAGCAGTACTTC
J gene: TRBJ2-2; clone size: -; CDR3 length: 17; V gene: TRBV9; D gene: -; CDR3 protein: CASSATTGQRGDGELFF; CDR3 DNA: TGTGCCAGCAGCGCGACAACAGGCCAGAGGGGAGACGGGGAGCTGTTTTTT
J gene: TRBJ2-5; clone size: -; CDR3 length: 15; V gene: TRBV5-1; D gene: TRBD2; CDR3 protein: CASSLTLAGQETQYF; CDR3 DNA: TGCGCCAGCAGCTTGACCCTAGCGGGTCAAGAGACCCAGTACTTC
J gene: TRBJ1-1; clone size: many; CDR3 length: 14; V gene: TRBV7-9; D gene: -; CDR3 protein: CASSFLPSGTEAFF; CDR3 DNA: TGTGCCAGCAGCTTCTTACCTTCAGGCACTGAAGCTTTCTTT
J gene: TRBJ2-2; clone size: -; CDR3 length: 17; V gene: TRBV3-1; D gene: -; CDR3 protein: CASSQVLLRRSTGELFF; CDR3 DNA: TGTGCCAGCAGCCAAGTTTTGTTAAGGAGATCCACCGGGGAGCTGTTTTTT
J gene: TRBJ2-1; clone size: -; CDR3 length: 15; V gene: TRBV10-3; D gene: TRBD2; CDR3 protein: CAILAGGPRNNEQFF; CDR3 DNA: TGTGCCATCTTAGCGGGAGGGCCGAGGAACAATGAGCAGTTCTTC
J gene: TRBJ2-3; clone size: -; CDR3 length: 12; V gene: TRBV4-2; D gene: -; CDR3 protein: CASSQQDGTQYF; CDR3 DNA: TGTGCCAGCAGCCAACAGGATGGTACGCAGTATTTT
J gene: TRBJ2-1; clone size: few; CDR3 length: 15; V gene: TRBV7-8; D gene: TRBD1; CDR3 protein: CASSRTGGASNEQFF; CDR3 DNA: TGTGCCAGCAGCAGAACAGGGGGCGCTTCGAATGAGCAGTTCTTC
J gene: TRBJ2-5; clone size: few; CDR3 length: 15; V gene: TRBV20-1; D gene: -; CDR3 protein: CSARHGQFMLETQYF; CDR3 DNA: TGCAGTGCTAGACATGGACAGTTTATGTTGGAGACCCAGTACTTC
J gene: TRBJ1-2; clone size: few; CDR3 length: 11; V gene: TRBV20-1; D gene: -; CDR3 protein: CSARVGGGYTF; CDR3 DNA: TGCAGTGCTAGAGTGGGGGGTGGCTACACCTTC
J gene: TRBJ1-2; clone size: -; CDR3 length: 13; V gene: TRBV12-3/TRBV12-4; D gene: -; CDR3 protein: CASSLLSGVGYTF; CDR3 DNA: TGTGCCAGCAGTTTACTCTCCGGGGTTGGCTACACCTTC
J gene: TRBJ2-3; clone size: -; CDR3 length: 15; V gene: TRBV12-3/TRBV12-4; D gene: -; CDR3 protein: CASSLTGTQLGTQYF; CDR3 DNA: TGTGCCAGCAGTTTAACGGGGACACAACTTGGGACGCAGTATTTT
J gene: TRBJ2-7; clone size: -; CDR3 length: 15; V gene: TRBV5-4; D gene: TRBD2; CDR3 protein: CASTLSSGGFYEQYF; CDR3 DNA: TGTGCCAGCACCCTCTCGTCGGGAGGCTTCTACGAGCAGTACTTC
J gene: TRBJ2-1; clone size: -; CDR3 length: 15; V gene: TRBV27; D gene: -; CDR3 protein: CASSSLGGGEDEQFF; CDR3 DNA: TGTGCCAGCAGTTCCCTGGGAGGCGGGGAGGATGAGCAGTTCTTC
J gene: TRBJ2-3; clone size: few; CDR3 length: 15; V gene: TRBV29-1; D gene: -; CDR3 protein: CSVERLVGGTDTQYF; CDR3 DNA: TGCAGCGTTGAACGCTTGGTGGGGGGCACAGATACGCAGTATTTT
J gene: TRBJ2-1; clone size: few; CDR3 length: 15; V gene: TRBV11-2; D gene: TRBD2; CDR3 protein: CASSPPAGGPGEQFF; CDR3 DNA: TGTGCCAGCAGCCCTCCCGCGGGGGGGCCCGGTGAGCAGTTCTTC
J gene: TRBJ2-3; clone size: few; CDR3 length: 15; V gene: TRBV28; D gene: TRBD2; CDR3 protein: CASSSLRTSVDTQYF; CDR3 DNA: TGTGCCAGCTCCAGTTTGAGGACTAGCGTTGATACGCAGTATTTT
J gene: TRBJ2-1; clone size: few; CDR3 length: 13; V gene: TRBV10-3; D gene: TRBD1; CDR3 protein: CAISADRGHEQFF; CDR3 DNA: TGTGCCATCAGCGCAGACAGGGGACATGAGCAGTTCTTC
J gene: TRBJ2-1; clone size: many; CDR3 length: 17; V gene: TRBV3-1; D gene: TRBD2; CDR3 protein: CASSQDGLALSYNEQFF; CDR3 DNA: TGTGCCAGCAGCCAAGATGGACTAGCCCTCTCCTACAATGAGCAGTTCTTC
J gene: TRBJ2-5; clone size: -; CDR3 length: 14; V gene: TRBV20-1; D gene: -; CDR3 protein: CSATRPQGLETQYF; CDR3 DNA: TGCAGTGCTACACGGCCTCAGGGGCTGGAGACCCAGTACTTC
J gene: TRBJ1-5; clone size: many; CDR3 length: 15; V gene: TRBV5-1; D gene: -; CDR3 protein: CASSFNGGKNQPQHF; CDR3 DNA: TGCGCCAGCAGCTTTAATGGAGGGAAAAATCAGCCCCAGCATTTT
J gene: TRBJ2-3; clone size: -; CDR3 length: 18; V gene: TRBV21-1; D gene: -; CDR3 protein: CASSKRLAGSGSTDTQYF; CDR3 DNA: TGTGCCAGCAGCAAAAGACTAGCGGGAAGTGGTAGCACAGATACGCAGTATTTT
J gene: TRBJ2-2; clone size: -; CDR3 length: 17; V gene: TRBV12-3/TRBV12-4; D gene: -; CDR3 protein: CASSRQNPIFNTGELFF; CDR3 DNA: TGTGCCAGCAGTCGACAGAACCCTATCTTTAACACCGGGGAGCTGTTTTTT
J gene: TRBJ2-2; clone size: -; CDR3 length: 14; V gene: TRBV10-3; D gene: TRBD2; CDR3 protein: CAIRPSGSTGELFF; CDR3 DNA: TGTGCCATCAGGCCGAGCGGGAGCACCGGGGAGCTGTTTTTT
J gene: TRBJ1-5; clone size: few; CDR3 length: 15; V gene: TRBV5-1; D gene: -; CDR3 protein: CASSLLPGDNQPQHF; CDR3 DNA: TGCGCCAGCAGCTTGTTGCCAGGGGACAATCAGCCCCAGCATTTT
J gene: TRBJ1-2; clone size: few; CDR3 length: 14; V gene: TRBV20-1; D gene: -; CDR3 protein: CSASNGASNYGYTF; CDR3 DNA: TGCAGTGCTAGCAACGGGGCCTCTAACTATGGCTACACCTTC
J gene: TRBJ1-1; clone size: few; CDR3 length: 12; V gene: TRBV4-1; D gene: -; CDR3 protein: CASSLNVGEAFF; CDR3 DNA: TGCGCCAGCAGCCTAAACGTGGGTGAAGCTTTCTTT
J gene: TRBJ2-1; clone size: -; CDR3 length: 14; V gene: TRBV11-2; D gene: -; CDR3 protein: CASSLALTAGGQFF; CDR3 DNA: TGTGCCAGCAGCTTAGCCCTTACGGCAGGTGGGCAGTTCTTC
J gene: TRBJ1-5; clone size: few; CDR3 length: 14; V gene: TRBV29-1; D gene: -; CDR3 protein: CRAGQDVSNQPQHF; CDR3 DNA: TGCAGGGCTGGGCAGGACGTTAGCAATCAGCCCCAGCATTTT
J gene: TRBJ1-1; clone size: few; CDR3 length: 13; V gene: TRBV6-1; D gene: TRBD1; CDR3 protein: CASSAQGETEAFF; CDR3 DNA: TGTGCCAGCAGTGCACAGGGGGAAACTGAAGCTTTCTTT
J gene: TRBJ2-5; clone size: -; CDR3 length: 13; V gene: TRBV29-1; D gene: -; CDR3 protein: CSVVALVQETQYF; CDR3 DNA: TGCAGCGTTGTAGCGTTAGTTCAAGAGACCCAGTACTTC
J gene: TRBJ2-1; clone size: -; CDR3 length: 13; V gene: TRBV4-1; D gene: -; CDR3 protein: CASSQGPADEQFF; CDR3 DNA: TGCGCCAGCAGCCAGGGGCCGGCGGATGAGCAGTTCTTC
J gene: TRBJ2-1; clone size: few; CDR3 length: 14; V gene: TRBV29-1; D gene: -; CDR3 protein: CSVPRDGNYNEQFF; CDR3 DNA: TGCAGCGTACCCCGGGACGGGAACTACAATGAGCAGTTCTTC
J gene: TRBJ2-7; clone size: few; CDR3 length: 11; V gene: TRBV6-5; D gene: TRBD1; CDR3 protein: CASSSTGEQYF; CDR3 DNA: TGTGCCAGCAGTTCTACAGGGGAACAGTACTTC